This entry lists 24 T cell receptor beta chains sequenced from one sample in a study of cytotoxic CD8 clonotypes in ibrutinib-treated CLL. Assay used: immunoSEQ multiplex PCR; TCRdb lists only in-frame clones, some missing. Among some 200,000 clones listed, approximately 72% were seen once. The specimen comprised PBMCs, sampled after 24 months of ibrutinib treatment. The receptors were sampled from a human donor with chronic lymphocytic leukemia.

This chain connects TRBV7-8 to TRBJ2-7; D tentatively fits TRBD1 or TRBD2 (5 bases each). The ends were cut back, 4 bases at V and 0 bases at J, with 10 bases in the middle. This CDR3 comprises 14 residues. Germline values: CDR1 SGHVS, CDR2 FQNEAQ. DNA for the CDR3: TGTGCCAGCAGCTCCCTTGGGGGCTCCTACGAGCAGTACTTC. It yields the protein CASSSLGGSYEQYF.

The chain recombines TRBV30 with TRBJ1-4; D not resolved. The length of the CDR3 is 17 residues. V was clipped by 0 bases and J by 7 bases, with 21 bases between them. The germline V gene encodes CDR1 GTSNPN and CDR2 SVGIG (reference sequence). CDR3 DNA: TGTGCCTGGAGTGTAAATTTAGGGCCCGAGGCAGGTGAAAAACTGTTTTTT. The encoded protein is CAWSVNLGPEAGEKLFF.

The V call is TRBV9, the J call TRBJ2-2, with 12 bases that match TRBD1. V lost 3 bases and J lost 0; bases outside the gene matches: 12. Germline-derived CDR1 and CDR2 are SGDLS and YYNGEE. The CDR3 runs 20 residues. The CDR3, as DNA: TGTGCCAGCAGCGCCCGTCCCGGGACAGGGGGCGCCGCGAACACCGGGGAGCTGTTTTTT. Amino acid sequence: CASSARPGTGGAANTGELFF.

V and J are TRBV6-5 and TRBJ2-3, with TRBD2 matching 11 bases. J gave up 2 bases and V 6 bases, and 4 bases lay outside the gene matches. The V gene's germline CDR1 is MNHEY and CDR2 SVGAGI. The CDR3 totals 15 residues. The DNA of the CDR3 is TGTGCCAGCAGCGGGACTAGCGGTACCACAGATACGCAGTATTTT. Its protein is CASSGTSGTTDTQYF.

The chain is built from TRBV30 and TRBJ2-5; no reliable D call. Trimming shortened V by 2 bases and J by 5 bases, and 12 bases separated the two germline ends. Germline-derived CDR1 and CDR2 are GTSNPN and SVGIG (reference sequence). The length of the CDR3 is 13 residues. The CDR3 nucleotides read TGTGCCTGGAGTACTACCATCCCGGAGACCCAGTACTTC. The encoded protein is CAWSTTIPETQYF.

CDR3 nucleotides: TGTGCCAGCAGTCCTCACTGGGGCAGGGTAAAGTACCAAGAGACCCAGTACTTC. This translates into CASSPHWGRVKYQETQYF. The chain couples TRBV27 to TRBJ2-5; D possibly corresponds to TRBD1 (5 bases). The CDR3 covers 18 residues. CDR1 and CDR2 (germline): MNHEY, SMNVEV (reference sequence). V lost 5 bases, J lost 0 bases, and 22 bases lay in between.

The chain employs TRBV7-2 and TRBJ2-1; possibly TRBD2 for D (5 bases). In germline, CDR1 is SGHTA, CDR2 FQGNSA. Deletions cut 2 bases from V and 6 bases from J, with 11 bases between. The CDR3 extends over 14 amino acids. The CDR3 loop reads CASSLLGLSNEQFF. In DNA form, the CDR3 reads TGTGCCAGCAGCTTACTAGGACTCTCCAATGAGCAGTTCTTC.

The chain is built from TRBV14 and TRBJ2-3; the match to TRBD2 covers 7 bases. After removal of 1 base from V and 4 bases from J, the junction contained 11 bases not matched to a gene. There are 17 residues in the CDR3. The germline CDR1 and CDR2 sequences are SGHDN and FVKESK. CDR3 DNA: TGTGCCAGCAGCCAAGCCCCTCGCCCGACTAGCTCAGATACGCAGTATTTT. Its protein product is CASSQAPRPTSSDTQYF.

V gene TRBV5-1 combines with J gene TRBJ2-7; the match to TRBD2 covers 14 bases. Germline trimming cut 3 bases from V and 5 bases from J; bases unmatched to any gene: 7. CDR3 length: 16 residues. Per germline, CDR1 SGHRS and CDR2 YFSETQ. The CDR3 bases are TGCGCCAGCAGCTCCATGGGGGGACTAGCGGGAGACGAGCAGTACTTC. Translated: CASSSMGGLAGDEQYF.

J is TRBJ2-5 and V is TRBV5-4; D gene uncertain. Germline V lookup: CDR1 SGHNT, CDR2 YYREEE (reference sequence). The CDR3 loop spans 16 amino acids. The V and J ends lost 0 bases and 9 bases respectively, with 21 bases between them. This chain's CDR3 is CASSLGSTAGTQAQYF. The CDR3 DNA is TGTGCCAGCAGCTTGGGAAGCACGGCAGGCACCCAGGCCCAGTACTTC.

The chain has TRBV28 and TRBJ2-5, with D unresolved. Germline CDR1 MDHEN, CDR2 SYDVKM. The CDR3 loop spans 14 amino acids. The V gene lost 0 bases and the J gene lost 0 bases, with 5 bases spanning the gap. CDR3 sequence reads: CASSLWQDQETQYF. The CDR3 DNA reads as TGTGCCAGCAGTTTATGGCAGGACCAAGAGACCCAGTACTTC.

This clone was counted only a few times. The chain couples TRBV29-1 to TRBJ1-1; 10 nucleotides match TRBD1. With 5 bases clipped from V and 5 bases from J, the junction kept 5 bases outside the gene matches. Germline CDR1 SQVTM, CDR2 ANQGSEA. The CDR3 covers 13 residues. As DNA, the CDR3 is TGCAGCGTTACGACAGGGGGCCGGACTGAAGCTTTCTTT. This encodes CSVTTGGRTEAFF.

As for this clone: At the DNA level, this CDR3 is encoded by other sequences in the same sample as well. CDR3 sequence (DNA): TGTGCCAGCAGCCAGAGCTCCTACGAGCAGTACTTC. Its protein is CASSQSSYEQYF. The genes are TRBV7-2 and TRBJ2-7, with no clear D. Germline loops: CDR1 SGHTA, CDR2 FQGNSA. The CDR3 has 12 amino acids. Trimming pared 5 bases from V and 0 bases from J, leaving 5 bases between.

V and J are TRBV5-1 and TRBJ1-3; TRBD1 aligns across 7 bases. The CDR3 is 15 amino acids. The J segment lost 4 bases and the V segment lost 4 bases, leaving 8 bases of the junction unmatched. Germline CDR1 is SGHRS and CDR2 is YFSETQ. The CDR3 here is CASSREGARGNTIYF. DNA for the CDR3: TGCGCCAGCAGCCGAGAGGGGGCGCGAGGAAACACCATATATTTT.

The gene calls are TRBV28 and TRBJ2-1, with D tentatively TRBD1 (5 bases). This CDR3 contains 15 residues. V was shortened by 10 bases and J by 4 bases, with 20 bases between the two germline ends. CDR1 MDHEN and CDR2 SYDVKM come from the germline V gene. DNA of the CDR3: TGTGCCACCACCGCGACAGTAACATCGTACAATGAGCAGTTCTTC. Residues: CATTATVTSYNEQFF.

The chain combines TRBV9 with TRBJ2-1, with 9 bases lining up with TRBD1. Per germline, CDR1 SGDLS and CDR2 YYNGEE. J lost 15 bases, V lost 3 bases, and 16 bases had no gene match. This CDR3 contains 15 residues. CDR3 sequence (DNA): TGTGCCAGCAGCGGCCCCGGGACAGGGCGGAGTAAGGTGTTCTTC. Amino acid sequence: CASSGPGTGRSKVFF.

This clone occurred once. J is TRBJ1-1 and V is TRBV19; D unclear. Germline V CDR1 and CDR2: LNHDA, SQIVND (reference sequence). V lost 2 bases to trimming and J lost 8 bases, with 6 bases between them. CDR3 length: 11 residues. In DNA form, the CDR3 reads TGTGCCAGTAGTATATCGGCCGAAGCTTTCTTT. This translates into CASSISAEAFF. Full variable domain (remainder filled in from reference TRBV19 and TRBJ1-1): DGGITQSPKYLFRKEGQNVTLSCEQNLNHDAMYWYRQDPGQGLRLIYYSQIVNDFQKGDIAEGYSVSREKKESFPLTVTSAQKNPTAFYLCASSISAEAFFGQGTRLTVV.

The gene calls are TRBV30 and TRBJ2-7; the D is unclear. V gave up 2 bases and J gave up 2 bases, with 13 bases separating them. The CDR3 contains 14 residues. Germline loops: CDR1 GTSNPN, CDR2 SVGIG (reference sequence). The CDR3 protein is CAWSPGSFPYEQYF. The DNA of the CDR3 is TGTGCCTGGAGTCCCGGTAGCTTTCCCTACGAGCAGTACTTC.

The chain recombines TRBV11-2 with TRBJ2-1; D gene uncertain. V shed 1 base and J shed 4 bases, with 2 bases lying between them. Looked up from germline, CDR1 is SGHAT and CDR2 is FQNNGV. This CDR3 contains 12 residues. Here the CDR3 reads CASSLGYNEQFF. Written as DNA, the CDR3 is TGTGCCAGCAGCTTAGGTTACAATGAGCAGTTCTTC.

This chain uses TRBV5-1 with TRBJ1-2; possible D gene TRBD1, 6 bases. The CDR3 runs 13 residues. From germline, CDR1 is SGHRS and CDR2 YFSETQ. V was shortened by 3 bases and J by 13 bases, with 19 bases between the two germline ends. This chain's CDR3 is CASSSVGDTQVTF. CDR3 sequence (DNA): TGCGCCAGCAGCTCGGTGGGGGACACGCAAGTCACCTTC.

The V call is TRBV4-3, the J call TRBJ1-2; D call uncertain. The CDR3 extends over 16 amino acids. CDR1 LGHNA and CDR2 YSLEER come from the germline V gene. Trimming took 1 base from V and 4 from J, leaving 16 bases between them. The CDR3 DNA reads TGCGCCAGCAGCCAAGTTAGCGGCCGGACCCTCTATGGCTACACCTTC. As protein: CASSQVSGRTLYGYTF.

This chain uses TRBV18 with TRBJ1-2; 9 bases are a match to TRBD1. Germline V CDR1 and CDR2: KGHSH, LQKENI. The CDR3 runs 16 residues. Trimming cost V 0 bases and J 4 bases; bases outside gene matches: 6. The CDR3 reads CASSPPAGTGTYGYTF. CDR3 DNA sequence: TGTGCCAGCTCACCACCAGCCGGGACAGGGACCTATGGCTACACCTTC.

CDR3 sequence reads: CAWSYTGGPNEKLFF. CDR3 bases: TGTGCCTGGAGTTATACAGGGGGACCTAATGAAAAACTGTTTTTT. J is TRBJ1-4 and V is TRBV30; 8 positions agree with TRBD1. There are 15 residues in the CDR3. Germline CDR1 is GTSNPN and CDR2 is SVGIG (reference sequence). V gave up 2 bases and J gave up 3 bases; unmatched junction bases: 5.

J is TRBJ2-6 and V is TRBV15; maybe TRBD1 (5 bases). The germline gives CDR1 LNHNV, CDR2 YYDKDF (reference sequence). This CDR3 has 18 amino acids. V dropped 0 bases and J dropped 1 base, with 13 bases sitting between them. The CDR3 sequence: CATSRDRVGLSGANVLTF. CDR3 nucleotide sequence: TGTGCCACCAGCAGAGACAGGGTCGGTCTATCTGGGGCCAACGTCCTGACTTTC.